Reported below is one T cell receptor beta chain. The clone's antigen remains unknown. No per-base quality is available; no much larger clone lies one base away. Receptors were amplified or captured by the immunoSEQ multiplex PCR assay. Some 1.1 x 10^5 TCR templates per sample were assayed on the deep sequencing platform. Genomic DNA extracted from sorted T cells was the material used for TCRbeta CDR3 sequencing. On the study's bioinformatics: The R programming language was used for clonal analysis of TCRbeta CDR3 data. Comparing unstimulated samples against CFSE-low samples taken after the reaction was how alloreactive CD4+ and CD8+ clones were defined. Regulatory or non-regulatory origin of alloreactive CD4+ clones was assigned by matching sequences to the sorted unstimulated Treg and non-Treg repertoires. Here the immuneACCESS table is served through TCRdb, limited to in-frame sequences with V and J called. Missing clones are a known gap in these copies; in checked studies unresolved V genes cover under half, and the rest lacks a known reason. That table gives V, J and clone size, and the DNA gave D and trimming. This sample is represented by around 100,000 clones; around 90% of them were singletons. Jointly, the top ten make up about 11% of the sample.

The data belong to a study of siplizumab effects on memory and regulatory T cells (dated by TCRdb to the late 2010s). For context, the study as a whole: The study looked at the effect of siplizumab, an anti-CD2 antibody, on alloreactive T-cell subsets in allogeneic mixed lymphocyte reactions made from human PBMCs. Here is what the overall study found, with its caveats: No functional confirmation was obtained for the suppressive function of proliferating Tregs from siplizumab cultures. Unstimulated naive T cells appeared to be more diverse than memory T cells, and naive cells seemed to make a substantial contribution to the alloresponse. Among mappable alloreactive CD4+ clones, an average Treg-derived fraction of around 71% was observed with siplizumab, compared with roughly 25% in control reactions. Siplizumab significantly reduced the cumulative frequency of alloreactive sequences traceable to unstimulated CD4+ memory T cells. Because sequences below about 10^-5 frequency were poorly captured, only a minor fraction of alloreactive clones could be mapped to unstimulated subsets. For roughly 75-97% of proliferating CD4+ or CD8+ clones, no naive or memory phenotype could be assigned.

From cysteine to phenylalanine, the CDR3 is 16 amino acids long. Here the CDR3 DNA is all that survives: 48 bases in frame from base 1. After removal of 2 bases from V and 1 base from J, the junction retains 4 bases not matched to a gene. As encoded in the germline V gene (reference sequence), CDR1 is LNHDA while CDR2 is SQIVND. TCRbeta CDR3 sequencing was performed on sorted unstimulated T cells and on proliferating T cells recovered from mixed lymphocyte reactions. Fresh whole blood from roughly ten HLA-typed healthy donors served as the source for isolating PBMCs. Unstimulated CD4+ non-regulatory T cells were FACS-sorted to map the origin of alloreactive clones.

The chain is assembled from TRBV19 and TRBJ1-4; 7 central bases correspond to TRBD1. This clonotype was sampled from a human donor in good health. Material for sequencing was non-Treg CD4+ T cells sorted from blood. The sample's cell subset or site label is to be understood as: FACS-sorted unstimulated CD4+ non-regulatory T cells. The CDR3 region reads CASSISRDRTNEKLFF. Here is the DNA: TGTGCCAGTAGTATATCCCGGGACAGAACTAATGAAAAACTGTTTTTT.